The 2 T cell receptor beta chains below come from one sample, sequenced in a study of cytomegalovirus exposure and HLA in healthy donors. The PCR employed 60 Vbeta primers together with 13 Jbeta primers. The repertoire was sequenced with immunoSEQ multiplex PCR; TCRdb's copy has only in-frame clones and lacks some. The table shows about 130,000 clones, with approximately 80% occurring only once. The sequencing sample was made of PBMCs. These receptors were collected from a man over 45 in good health and CMV-seronegative.

The chain combines TRBV28 with TRBJ1-3, with D tentatively TRBD1 (6 bases). From germline, CDR1 is MDHEN and CDR2 SYDVKM. The CDR3 length is 16 residues. Trimming removed 3 bases from V and 0 bases from J, with 12 bases in between. The CDR3 spells CASSLGGPYSGNTIYF. CDR3 nucleotide sequence: TGTGCCAGCAGTTTGGGGGGGCCCTACTCTGGAAACACCATATATTTT.

This clone has only a few counts. The gene calls are TRBV28 and TRBJ1-6, with D tentatively TRBD1 (6 bases). Germline V gene lookup returns CDR1 MDHEN and CDR2 SYDVKM. Between the trimmed V and J ends, which lost 6 bases and 7 bases, there was a span of 7 bases. CDR3 length: 12 residues. The CDR3 protein is CASRTGNSPLHF. The CDR3 nucleotides read TGTGCCAGCAGAACAGGGAATTCACCCCTCCACTTT.